This T cell receptor beta chain was profiled in a study of early stage breast cancer tumors (dated by TCRdb to the late 2010s). As for the study more broadly: Of the roughly 15 invasive breast tumors, twelve were found to be estrogen receptor-positive, progesterone receptor-positive and HER2-negative. The average read coverage per sample was around 9-fold. Of the approximately twelve ER+/PR+/HER2- tumors, eight were classified as invasive ductal carcinomas and four as invasive lobular carcinomas. Across all samples, 2,500,000 or so templates representing approximately 1,000,000 unique clonotypes were detected.

Concerning this clone: Its antigen is not yet known. Per-nucleotide qualities are absent, and no much larger clonotype sits a single base away.

What the authors observed across the whole study: Tumors showed about 2.3-fold higher T cell density and higher clonality than adjacent normal breast tissue. Because the cohort was small, analysis by tumor subtype was not possible. Chain pairing and functional markers such as CD4, CD8 and FOXP3 were not captured by bulk genomic DNA sequencing of unsorted cells. Repertoires from blood and normal breast were more alike than repertoires from blood and tumor, and in about 90% of the 16 patients, comparing each tissue with blood separated tumor from normal. Enriched TCRB sequences shared across patients were found to be mostly commonly generated sequences that were unlikely to play an important role in the tumor microenvironment.

The germline V gene provides CDR1 SGDLS and CDR2 YYNGEE. The germline V end is reduced by 4 bases and the J end by 0 bases; junction bases left unmatched: 15. Counted from cysteine to phenylalanine, this CDR3 has 19 amino acids. Only CDR3 DNA is held: 57 bases, read in frame from base 1. The study profiled bulk TCR beta-chain repertoires in matched peripheral blood, tumor and adjacent normal breast tissue taken from approximately 15 patients with early-stage breast cancer. Before surgery, about 4.5-11 mL of whole blood was collected into EDTA tubes and then processed within 2 hours. Peripheral blood mononuclear cells were isolated by Ficoll-Paque centrifugation in SepMate-50 tubes. PBMCs were cryopreserved in aliquots of about 1.8 to 4.5 million cells in approximately 90% FBS with around 10% DMSO and kept in liquid nitrogen. The Qiagen AllPrep DNA/RNA Mini kit was used to extract genomic DNA. Each sample was amplified as two independent genomic DNA replicates: roughly 0.5 ug for blood and approximately 1.5 ug for tumor or normal breast. TCRB sequencing of genomic DNA was carried out with the ImmunoSeq Intro kit according to the manufacturer's instructions. Multiplex PCR was run for about 30 cycles using proprietary primers and spike-in control sequences for absolute quantification. An 87-bp fragment spanning the CDR3 and flanking V and J genes was sequenced with single-end 150-bp reads. Each lane of an Illumina MiSeq using version 3.0 chemistry carried seven multiplexed samples, with two replicates per sample. Per the authors' processing: The vendor's proprietary pipeline processed the raw data and merged both replicates into a single result for each sample. Clonotypes were defined as productive rearrangements sharing the V-gene family, CDR3 amino acid sequence and J-gene segment. Clonality was computed as 1 minus the normalized Shannon entropy (Pielou evenness) of TCRB abundances. To estimate T cell density, the total number of templates was divided by the input cell count, which was inferred from how much DNA went in. Recon with default parameters was used to estimate total repertoire diversity and clonality. Clonotypes with over 0.1% abundance in tumor and at least 32-fold higher abundance in tumor than in normal breast were defined as tumor-enriched. As stored in TCRdb, this immuneACCESS dataset retains in-frame rearrangements with V and J assigned. A fraction of the clones does not appear; measured against another copy, unresolved V genes explain less than half of the discrepancy, and the remainder lacks a known reason. The V and J calls and clone size come from that table; D and trimming were worked out from the DNA. The sample table records 60,000 to 75,000 clones; approximately 84% of these occur just once. Approximately 4.8% of the sample is taken by the ten largest.

The receptor was isolated from a person aged 35-55 years with breast cancer. The V and J genes are TRBV9 and TRBJ2-3, with 9 bases aligning to TRBD2. What was sequenced was blood. The DNA is as follows: TGTGCCAGCAGCCGTTTTGTAGAAGCGGGAGGACGTAGCACAGATACGCAGTATTTT. Translated, it gives CASSRFVEAGGRSTDTQYF.